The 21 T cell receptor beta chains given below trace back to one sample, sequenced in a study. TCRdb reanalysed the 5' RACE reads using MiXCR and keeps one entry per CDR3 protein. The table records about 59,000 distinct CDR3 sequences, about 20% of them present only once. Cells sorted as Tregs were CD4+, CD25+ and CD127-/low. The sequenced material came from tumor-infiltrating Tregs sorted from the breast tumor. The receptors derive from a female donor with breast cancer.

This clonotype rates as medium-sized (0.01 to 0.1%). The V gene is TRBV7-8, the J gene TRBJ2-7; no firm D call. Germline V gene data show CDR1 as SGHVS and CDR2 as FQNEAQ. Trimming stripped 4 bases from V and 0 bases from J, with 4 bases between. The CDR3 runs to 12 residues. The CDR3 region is CASSSSSYEQYF. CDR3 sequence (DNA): TGTGCCAGCAGCTCTTCCTCCTACGAGCAGTACTTC.

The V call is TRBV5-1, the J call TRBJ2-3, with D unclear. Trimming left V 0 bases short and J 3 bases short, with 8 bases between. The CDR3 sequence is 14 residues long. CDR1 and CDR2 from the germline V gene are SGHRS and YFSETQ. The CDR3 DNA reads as TGCGCCAGCAGCTTGGGGGATGCGACAGATACGCAGTATTTT. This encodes CASSLGDATDTQYF.

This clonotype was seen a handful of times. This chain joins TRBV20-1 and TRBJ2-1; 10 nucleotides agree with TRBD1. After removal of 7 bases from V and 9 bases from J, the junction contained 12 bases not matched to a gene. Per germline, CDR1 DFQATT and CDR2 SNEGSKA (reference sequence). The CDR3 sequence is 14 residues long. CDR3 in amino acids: CSEETGTGVGEQFF. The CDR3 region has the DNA TGCAGTGAGGAGACTGGGACAGGGGTCGGTGAGCAGTTCTTC.

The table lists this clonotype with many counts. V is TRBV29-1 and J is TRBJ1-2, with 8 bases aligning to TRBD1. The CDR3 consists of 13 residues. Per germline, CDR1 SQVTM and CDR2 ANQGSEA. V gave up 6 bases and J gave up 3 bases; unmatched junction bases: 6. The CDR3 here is CSVTDRGDYGYTF. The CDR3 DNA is TGCAGCGTCACCGACAGGGGAGACTATGGCTACACCTTC. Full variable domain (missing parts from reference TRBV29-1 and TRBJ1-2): SAVISQKPSRDICQRGTSLTIQCQVDSQVTMMFWYRQQPGQSLTLIATANQGSEATYESGFVIDKFPISRPNLTFSTLTVSNMSPEDSSIYLCSVTDRGDYGYTFGSGTRLTVV.

For the CDR3, the DNA is TGCGCCAGCAGCTTGCGAGACAGCTACGAGCAGTACTTC. Translation: CASSLRDSYEQYF. The V gene is TRBV5-1, the J gene TRBJ2-7, with D maybe TRBD1 (5 bases). V lost 1 base and J 3 bases, leaving 8 bases between the germline ends. Germline V lookup: CDR1 SGHRS, CDR2 YFSETQ. The length of the CDR3 is 13 residues.

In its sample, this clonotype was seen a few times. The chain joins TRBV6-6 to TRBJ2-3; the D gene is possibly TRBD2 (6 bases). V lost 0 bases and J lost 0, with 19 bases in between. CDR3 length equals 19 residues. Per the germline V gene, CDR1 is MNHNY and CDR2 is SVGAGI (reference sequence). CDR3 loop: CASSYSLDPGEPSTDTQYF. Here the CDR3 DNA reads TGTGCCAGCAGTTACTCGTTAGATCCGGGGGAGCCTAGCACAGATACGCAGTATTTT.

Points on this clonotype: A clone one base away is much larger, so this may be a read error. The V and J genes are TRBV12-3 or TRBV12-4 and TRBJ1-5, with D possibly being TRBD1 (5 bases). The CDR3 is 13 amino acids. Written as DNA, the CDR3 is TGTGCCAGCGGTTTAGGGGAGGATCAGCCCCAGCATTTT. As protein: CASGLGEDQPQHF.

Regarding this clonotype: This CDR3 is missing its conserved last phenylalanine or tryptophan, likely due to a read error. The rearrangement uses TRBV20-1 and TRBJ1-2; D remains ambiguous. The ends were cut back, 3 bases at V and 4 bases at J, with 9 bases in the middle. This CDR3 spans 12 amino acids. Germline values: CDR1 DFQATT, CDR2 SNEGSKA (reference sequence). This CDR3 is CSARGSGYGYTL. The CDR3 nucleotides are TGCAGTGCTAGGGGGTCCGGCTATGGCTACACCCTC.

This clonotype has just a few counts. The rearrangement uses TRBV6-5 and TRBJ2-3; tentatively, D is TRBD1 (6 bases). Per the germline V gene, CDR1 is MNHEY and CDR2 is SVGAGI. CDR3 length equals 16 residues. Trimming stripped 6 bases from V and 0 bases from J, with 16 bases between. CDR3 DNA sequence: TGTGCCAGCAGCCGAACCCCAGGGGCGAGCACAGATACGCAGTATTTT. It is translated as CASSRTPGASTDTQYF.

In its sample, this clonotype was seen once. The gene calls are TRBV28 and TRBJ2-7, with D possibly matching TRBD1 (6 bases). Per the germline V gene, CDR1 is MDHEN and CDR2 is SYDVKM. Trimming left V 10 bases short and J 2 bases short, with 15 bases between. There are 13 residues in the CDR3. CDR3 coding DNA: TGTGCCACCGGTGACAGGCTCCCCTACGAGCAGTACTTC. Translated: CATGDRLPYEQYF.

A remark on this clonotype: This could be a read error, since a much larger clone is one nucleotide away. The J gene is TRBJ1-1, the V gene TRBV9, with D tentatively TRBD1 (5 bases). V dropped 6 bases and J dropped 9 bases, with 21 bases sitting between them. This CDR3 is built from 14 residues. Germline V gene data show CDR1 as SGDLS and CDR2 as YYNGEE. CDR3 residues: CASNAGGGSSKAFF. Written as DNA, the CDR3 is TGTGCCAGCAACGCCGGGGGAGGCTCCAGTAAAGCTTTCTTT.

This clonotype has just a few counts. CDR3 coding DNA: TGTGCCAGCAGCTTAGTGGGGACAGGGGGCGTTGGGGAGGGCTACACCTTC. It yields the protein CASSLVGTGGVGEGYTF. The V and J genes are TRBV7-2 and TRBJ1-2; 12 bases are shared with TRBD1. This CDR3 spans 17 amino acids. The germline CDR1 and CDR2 sequences are SGHTA and FQGNSA. The ends lost 1 base at V and 8 bases at J; junction bases unmatched: 11.

DNA of the CDR3: TGTGCCAGCACCTCCAGGGACCCTGGAAACACCATATATTTT. Translation gives CASTSRDPGNTIYF. The chain is built from TRBV13 and TRBJ1-3; a possible D gene is TRBD1 (5 bases). V lost 7 bases and J 2 bases, leaving 12 bases between the germline ends. This CDR3 region has 14 residues. The germline V gene encodes CDR1 PRHDT and CDR2 FYEKMQ (reference sequence).

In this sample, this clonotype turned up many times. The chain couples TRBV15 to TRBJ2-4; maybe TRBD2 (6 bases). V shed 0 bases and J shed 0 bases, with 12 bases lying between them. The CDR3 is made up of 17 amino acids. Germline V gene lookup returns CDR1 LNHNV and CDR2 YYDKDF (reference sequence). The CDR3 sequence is CATSRDYGGVAKNIQYF. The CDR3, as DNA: TGTGCCACCAGCAGAGATTACGGGGGAGTAGCCAAAAACATTCAGTACTTC.

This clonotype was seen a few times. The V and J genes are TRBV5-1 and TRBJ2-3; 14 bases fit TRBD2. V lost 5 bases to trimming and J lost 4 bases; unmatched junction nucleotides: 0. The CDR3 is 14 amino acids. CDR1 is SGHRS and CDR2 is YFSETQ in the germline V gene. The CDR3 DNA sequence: TGCGCCAGCAGGGGACTAGCGGGAGCAGATACGCAGTATTTT. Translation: CASRGLAGADTQYF. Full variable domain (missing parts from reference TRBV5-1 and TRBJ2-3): KAGVTQTPRYLIKTRGQQVTLSCSPISGHRSVSWYQQTPGQGLQFLFEYFSETQRNKGNFPGRFSGRQFSNSRSEMNVSTLELGDSALYLCASRGLAGADTQYFGPGTRLTVL.

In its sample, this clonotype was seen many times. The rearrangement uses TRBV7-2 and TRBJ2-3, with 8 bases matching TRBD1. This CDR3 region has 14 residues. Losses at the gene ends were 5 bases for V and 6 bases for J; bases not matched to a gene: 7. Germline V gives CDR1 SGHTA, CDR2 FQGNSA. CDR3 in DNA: TGTGCCAGCAGCCCCCGGACAGGGTGGGATACGCAGTATTTT. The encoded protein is CASSPRTGWDTQYF.

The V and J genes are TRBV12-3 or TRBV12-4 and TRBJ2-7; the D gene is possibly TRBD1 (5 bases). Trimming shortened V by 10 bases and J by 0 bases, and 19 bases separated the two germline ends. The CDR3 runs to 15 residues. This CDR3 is CATNLDSASSYEQYF. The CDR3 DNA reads TGTGCCACCAATCTAGACAGCGCGAGCTCCTACGAGCAGTACTTC.

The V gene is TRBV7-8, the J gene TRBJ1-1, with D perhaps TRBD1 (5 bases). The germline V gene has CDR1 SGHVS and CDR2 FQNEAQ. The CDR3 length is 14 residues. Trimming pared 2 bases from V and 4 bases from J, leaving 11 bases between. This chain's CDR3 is CASSLTGLGTEAFF. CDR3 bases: TGTGCCAGCAGCTTAACAGGACTCGGCACTGAAGCTTTCTTT.

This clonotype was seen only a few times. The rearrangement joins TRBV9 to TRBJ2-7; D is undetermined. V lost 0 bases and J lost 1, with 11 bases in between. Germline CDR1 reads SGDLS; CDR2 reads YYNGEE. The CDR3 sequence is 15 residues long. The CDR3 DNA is TGTGCCAGCAGCGTAGCTTTAGGCGGATCCTACGAGCAGTACTTC. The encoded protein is CASSVALGGSYEQYF.

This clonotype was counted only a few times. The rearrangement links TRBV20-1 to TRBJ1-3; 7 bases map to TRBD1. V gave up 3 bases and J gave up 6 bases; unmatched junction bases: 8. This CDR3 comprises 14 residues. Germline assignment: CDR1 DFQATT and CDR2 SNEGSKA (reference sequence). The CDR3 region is CSARDRSRENTIYF. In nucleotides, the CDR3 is TGCAGTGCTAGGGACAGGTCCAGAGAAAACACCATATATTTT.

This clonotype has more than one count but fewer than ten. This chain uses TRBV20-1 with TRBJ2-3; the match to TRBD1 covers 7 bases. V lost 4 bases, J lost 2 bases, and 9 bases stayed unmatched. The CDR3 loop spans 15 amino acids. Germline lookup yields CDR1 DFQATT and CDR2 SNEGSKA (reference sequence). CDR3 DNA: TGCAGTGCTACTGCCGGGACAGATAACACAGATACGCAGTATTTT. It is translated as CSATAGTDNTDTQYF.